This T cell receptor (beta chain) is from a study of regulatory T cells in long-lasting Graves disease. Points from the study as a whole: Thyroid tissue was not studied; only peripheral blood was. There was favoring of TRBV28, TRBJ1-2 and TRBJ2-5 in persistent disease.

CDR3-region Arm-PCR and iRepertoire HTBI primers produced the TCR beta libraries. TCRdb reprocessed the multiplex PCR reads via MiXCR and lists one record per CDR3 protein. This sample yields 250,000 to 400,000 distinct CDR3 sequences, of which 15% to 20% are seen a single time; about 38% belongs to the top ten. Deletions cut 6 bases from V and 7 bases from J, with 27 bases between. The CDR3 covers 17 residues. Germline loops: CDR1 SQVTM, CDR2 ANQGSEA. Time point described: newly diagnosed GD, antithyroid drugs for less than 3 months. The TCR library was made from RNA extracted from PBMCs. This clonotype was recorded many times. The antigen is not known.

The gene calls are TRBV29-1 and TRBJ2-2; tentative D call: TRBD2 (6 bases). Specimen: peripheral blood mononuclear cells (PBMCs), collected at new diagnosis, from a patient treated with antithyroid drugs. This clonotype was obtained from a female donor with Graves disease. This CDR3 is CSVGGGTKYHPYGELFF. DNA of the CDR3: TGCAGCGTGGGCGGCGGGACGAAATACCACCCCTACGGGGAGCTGTTTTTT.